The TCR beta chain under discussion was sequenced for a study of CD8 T cells in Susac syndrome. The T cells that were sequenced for TCR beta were CD8+ and CD4+ cells from blood. Overall study results and limits: Among active patients and in TEMRA cells, CD8+ clonal expansion in Susac reached its peak.

An amount of RNA that ranged from roughly 0.5 to 1 ug was reverse transcribed with random hexamers. Via MiXCR, TCRdb re-called the immunoSEQ multiplex PCR reads, giving one row per CDR3 protein. The sample has roughly 88,000 distinct CDR3 sequences, 95% to 97% seen once. In regard to this clonotype: The antigen is undetermined.

Material for sequencing was CD8+ T cells from PBMCs. The sequence was collected from a human donor with Susac syndrome.

The DNA for the CDR3 is TGTGCCTCCACAGGGGGCGGGAGGGGCACAGATACGCAGTATTTT. It translates to CASTGGGRGTDTQYF. J is TRBJ2-3 and V is TRBV30; D possibly uses TRBD1 or TRBD2 (9 bases each). V lost 7 bases and J lost 1, with 18 bases in between. Germline V gives CDR1 GTSNPN, CDR2 SVGIG (reference sequence). CDR3 length equals 15 residues.